A selection of T cell receptor beta chains follows, all from one sample in a study of blood T cell repertoires in COVID-19. Assay: immunoSEQ multiplex PCR; the TCRdb copy retains only in-frame clones and omits some. The data hold 150,000 to 200,000 clones, with approximately 90% observed a single time. Sequencing was done on a sample of peripheral blood. The receptor set was obtained from a woman in her twenties or thirties with active or convalescent COVID-19. Both conserved end residues are part of each CDR3. The D gene is left open where the match is weak. The size entry is marked missing in some rows and otherwise reads once, few, many or a size class.

J | D | size | V | DNA | CDR3
TRBJ2-7 | TRBD1 | . | TRBV13 | TGTGCCAGCAGCTTTGACAGGGTCTACGAGCAGTACTTC | CASSFDRVYEQYF
TRBJ1-4 | . | . | TRBV14 | TGTGCCAGCAGCCAAGATTGGACTACCACAACTAATGAAAAACTGTTTTTT | CASSQDWTTTTNEKLFF
TRBJ1-2 | TRBD1 | . | TRBV5-1 | TGCGCCAGCGAGACCGGGACAGGGATAGGAGGCTACACCTTC | CASETGTGIGGYTF
TRBJ1-2 | . | once | TRBV4-1 | TGCGCCAGCAGCCAAGAAAAACCGACAGAACCTAACTATGGCTACACCTTC | CASSQEKPTEPNYGYTF
TRBJ1-5 | . | . | TRBV12-1 | TGTGCCAGCAGCTTGCCCGGACAGGACCATAGCAATCAGCCCCAGCATTTT | CASSLPGQDHSNQPQHF
TRBJ1-6 | . | few | TRBV21-1 | TGTGCCAGCAGCAAAGGAGGGTATGAGGTGAGGGTAAATTCACCCCTCCACTTT | CASSKGGYEVRVNSPLHF
TRBJ1-6 | . | . | TRBV19 | TGTGCCAGTAGTGCCAGAAGCTCCTATAATTCACCCCTCCACTTT | CASSARSSYNSPLHF
TRBJ2-7 | . | . | TRBV5-1 | TGCGCCAGCAGCCCATCGGTGGGGGCCCCCAATAGGGACGAGCAGTACTTC | CASSPSVGAPNRDEQYF
TRBJ1-1 | . | . | TRBV9 | TGTGCCAGCAGCGTGACAGTGGTGAACACTGAAGCTTTCTTT | CASSVTVVNTEAFF
TRBJ1-1 | TRBD1 | . | TRBV2 | TGTGCCAGCAGTGAAGAGCCGGGACAGGTGCCTTTCTTT | CASSEEPGQVPFF
TRBJ1-6 | . | . | TRBV6-6 | TGTGCCAGCAGTTACGCGGGTCCCTATAATTCACCCCTCCACTTT | CASSYAGPYNSPLHF
TRBJ2-5 | . | . | TRBV7-6 | TGTGCCAGCAGCTTACACCTCGCTTTGGACTCCTCGGGGTGGGAGACCCAGTACTTC | CASSLHLALDSSGWETQYF
TRBJ2-3 | TRBD2 | . | TRBV27 | TGTGCCAGCAGTTTCCGAGCGGGGGTGGGGGCAGATACGCAGTATTTT | CASSFRAGVGADTQYF
TRBJ2-2 | . | . | TRBV9 | TGTGCCAGCAGCGTAAATGCGGGAAACACCGGGGAGCTGTTTTTT | CASSVNAGNTGELFF
TRBJ2-1 | . | once | TRBV7-9 | TGTGCCAGCAGCTTCTCTGCGGGGTACAATGAGCAGTTCTTC | CASSFSAGYNEQFF
TRBJ2-3 | . | . | TRBV5-6 | TGTGCCAGCAGCCCTATCTATTCGGGGTCGGTTGCAGATACGCAGTATTTT | CASSPIYSGSVADTQYF